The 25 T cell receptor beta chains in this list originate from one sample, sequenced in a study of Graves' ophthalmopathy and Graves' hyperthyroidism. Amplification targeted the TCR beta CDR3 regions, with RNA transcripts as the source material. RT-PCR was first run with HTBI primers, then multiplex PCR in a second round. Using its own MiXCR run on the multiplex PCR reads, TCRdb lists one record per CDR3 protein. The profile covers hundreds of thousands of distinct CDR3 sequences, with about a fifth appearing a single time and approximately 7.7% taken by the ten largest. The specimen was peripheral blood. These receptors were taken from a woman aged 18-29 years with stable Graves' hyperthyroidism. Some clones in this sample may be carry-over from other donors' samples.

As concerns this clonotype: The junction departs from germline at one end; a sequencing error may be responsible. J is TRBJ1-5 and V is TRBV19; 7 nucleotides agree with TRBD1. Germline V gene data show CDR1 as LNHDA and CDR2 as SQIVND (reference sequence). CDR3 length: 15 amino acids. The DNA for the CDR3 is TGTGCCATTAGTCCGGGACAGAGTAGCAATCAGCCCCAGCATTTT. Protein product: CAISPGQSSNQPQHF.

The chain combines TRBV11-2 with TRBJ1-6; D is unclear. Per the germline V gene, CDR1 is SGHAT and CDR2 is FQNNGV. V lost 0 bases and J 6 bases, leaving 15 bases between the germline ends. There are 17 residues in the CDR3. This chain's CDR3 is CASSLEMLTRPNSPLHF. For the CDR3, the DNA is TGTGCCAGCAGCTTAGAGATGTTGACAAGACCTAATTCACCCCTCCACTTT.

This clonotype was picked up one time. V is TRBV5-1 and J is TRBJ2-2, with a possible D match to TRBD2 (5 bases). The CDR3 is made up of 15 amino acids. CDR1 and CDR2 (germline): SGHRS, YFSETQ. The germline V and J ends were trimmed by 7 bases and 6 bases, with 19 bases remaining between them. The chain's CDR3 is CASGTREPQAGELFF. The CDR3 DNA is TGCGCCAGCGGCACTAGAGAGCCGCAGGCCGGGGAGCTGTTTTTT.

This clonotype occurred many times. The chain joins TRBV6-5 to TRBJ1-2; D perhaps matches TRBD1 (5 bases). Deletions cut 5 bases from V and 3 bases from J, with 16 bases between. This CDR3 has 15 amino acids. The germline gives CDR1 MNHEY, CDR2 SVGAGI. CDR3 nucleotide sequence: TGTGCCAGCAGTAACCCCAGAGGGGCCTACTATGGCTACACCTTC. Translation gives CASSNPRGAYYGYTF.

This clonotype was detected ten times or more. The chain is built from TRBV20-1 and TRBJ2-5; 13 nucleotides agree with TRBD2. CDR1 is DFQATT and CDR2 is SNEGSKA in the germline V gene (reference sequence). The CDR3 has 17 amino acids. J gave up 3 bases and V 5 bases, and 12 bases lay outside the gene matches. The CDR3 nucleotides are TGCAGTGCTGATAGGACTAGCGGGAGAGACCTTGAAGAGACCCAGTACTTC. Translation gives CSADRTSGRDLEETQYF.

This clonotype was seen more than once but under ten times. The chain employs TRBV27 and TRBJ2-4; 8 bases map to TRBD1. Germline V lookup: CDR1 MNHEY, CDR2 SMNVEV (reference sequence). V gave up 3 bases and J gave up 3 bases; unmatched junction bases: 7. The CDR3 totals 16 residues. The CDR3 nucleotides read TGTGCCAGCAGTTTGGGGATGGGACAGGTCAAAAACATTCAGTACTTC. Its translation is CASSLGMGQVKNIQYF.

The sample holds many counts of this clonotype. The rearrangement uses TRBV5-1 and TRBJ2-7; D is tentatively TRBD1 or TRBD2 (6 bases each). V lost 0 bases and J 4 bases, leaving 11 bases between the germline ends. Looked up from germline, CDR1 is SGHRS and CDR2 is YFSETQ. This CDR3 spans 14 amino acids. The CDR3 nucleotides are TGCGCCAGCAGCTTGGTAGGCGGGACATACGAGCAGTACTTC. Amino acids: CASSLVGGTYEQYF.

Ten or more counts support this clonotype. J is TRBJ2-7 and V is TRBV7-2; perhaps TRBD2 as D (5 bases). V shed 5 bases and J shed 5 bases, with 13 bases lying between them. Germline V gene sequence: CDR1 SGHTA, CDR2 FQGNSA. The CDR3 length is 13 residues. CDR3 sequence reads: CASSPQAGDEQYF. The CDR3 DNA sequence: TGTGCCAGCAGCCCCCAGGCCGGGGACGAGCAGTACTTC.

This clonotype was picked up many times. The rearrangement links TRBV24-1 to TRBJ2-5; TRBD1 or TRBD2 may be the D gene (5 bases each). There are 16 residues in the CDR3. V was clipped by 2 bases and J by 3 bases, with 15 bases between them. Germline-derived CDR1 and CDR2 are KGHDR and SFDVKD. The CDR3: CATSDSGTAREETQYF. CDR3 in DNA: TGTGCCACCAGTGATTCCGGGACCGCAAGGGAAGAGACCCAGTACTTC.

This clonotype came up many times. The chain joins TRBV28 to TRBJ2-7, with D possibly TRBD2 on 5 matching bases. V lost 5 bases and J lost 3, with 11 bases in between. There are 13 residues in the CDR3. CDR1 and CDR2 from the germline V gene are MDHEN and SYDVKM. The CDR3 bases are TGTGCCAGCAGTCCCAGACTACACTACGAGCAGTACTTC. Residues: CASSPRLHYEQYF.

Here the CDR3 reads CASSYSGENYPHQETQYF. CDR3 sequence (DNA): TGTGCCAGCAGTTACTCGGGGGAGAACTACCCCCACCAAGAGACCCAGTACTTC. The chain employs TRBV6-5 and TRBJ2-5; D tentatively reads TRBD1 or TRBD2 (5 bases each). The germline V and J ends were trimmed by 0 bases and 0 bases, with 17 bases remaining between them. Germline V gives CDR1 MNHEY, CDR2 SVGAGI. This CDR3 region has 18 residues.

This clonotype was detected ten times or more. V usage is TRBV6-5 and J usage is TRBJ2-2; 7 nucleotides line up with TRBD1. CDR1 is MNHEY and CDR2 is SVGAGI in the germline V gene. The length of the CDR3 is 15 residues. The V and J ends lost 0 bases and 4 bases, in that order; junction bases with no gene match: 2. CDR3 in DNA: TGTGCCAGCAGTTACTCCGGGACAGCCACCGGGGAGCTGTTTTTT. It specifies CASSYSGTATGELFF.

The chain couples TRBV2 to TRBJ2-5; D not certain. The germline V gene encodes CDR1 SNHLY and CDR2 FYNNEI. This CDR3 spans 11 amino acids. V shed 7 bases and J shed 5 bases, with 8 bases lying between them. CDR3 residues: CASMYAETQYF. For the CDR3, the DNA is TGTGCCAGCATGTACGCCGAGACCCAGTACTTC.

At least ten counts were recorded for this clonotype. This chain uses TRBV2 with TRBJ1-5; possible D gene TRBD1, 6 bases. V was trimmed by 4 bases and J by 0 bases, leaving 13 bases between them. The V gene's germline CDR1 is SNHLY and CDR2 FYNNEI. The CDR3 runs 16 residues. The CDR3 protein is CASSGGGADSNQPQHF. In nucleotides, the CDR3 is TGTGCCAGCAGTGGAGGGGGGGCGGATAGCAATCAGCCCCAGCATTTT.

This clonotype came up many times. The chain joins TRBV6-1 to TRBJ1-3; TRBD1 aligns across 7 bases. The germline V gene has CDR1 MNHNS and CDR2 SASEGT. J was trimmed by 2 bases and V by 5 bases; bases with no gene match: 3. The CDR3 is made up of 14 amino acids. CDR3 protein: CASSTGVAGNTIYF. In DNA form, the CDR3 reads TGTGCCAGCAGTACAGGGGTGGCTGGAAACACCATATATTTT.

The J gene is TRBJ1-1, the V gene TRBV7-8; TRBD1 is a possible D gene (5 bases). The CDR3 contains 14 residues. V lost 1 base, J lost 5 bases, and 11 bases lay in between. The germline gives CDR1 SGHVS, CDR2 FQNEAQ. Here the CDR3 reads CASSLDRDRTEAFF. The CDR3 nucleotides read TGTGCCAGCAGCTTAGATCGGGACCGGACTGAAGCTTTCTTT.

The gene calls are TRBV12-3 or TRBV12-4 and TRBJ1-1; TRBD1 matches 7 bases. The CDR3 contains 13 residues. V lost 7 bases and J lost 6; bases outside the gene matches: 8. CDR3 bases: TGTGCCAGCATCTCAACAGGGGTTGCTGAAGCTTTCTTT. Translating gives CASISTGVAEAFF.

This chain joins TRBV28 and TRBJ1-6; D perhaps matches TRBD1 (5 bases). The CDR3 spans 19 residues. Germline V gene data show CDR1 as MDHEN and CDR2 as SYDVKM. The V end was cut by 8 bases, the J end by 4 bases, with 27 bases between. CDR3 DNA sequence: TGTGCCAGCCAGTGGGAGGTTGCAGGGAATCGTCCGTATAATTCACCCCTCCACTTT. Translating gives CASQWEVAGNRPYNSPLHF.

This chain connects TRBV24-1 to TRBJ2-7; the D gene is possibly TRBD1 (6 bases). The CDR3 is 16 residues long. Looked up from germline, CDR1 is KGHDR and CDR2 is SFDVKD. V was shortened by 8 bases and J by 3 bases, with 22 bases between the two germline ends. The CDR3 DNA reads TGTGCCACCACCGGCCAACAGGGATGTGAGTTCTACGAGCAGTACTTC. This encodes CATTGQQGCEFYEQYF.

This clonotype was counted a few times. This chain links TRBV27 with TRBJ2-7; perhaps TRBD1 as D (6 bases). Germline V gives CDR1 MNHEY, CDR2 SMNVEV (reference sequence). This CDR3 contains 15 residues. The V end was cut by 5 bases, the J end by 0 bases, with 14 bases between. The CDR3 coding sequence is TGTGCCAGCAGTCCCAATGGACAGACCTCCTACGAGCAGTACTTC. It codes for CASSPNGQTSYEQYF.

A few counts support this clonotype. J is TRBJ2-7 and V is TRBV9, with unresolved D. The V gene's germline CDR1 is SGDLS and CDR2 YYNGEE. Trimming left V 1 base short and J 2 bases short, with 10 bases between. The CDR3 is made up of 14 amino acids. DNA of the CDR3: TGTGCCAGCAGCGTAAATTCAGGACCCTACGAGCAGTACTTC. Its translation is CASSVNSGPYEQYF. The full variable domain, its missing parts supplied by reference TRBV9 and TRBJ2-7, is DSGVTQTPKHLITATGQRVTLRCSPRSGDLSVYWYQQSLDQGLQFLIQYYNGEERAKGNILERFSAQQFPDLHSELNLSSLELGDSALYFCASSVNSGPYEQYFGPGTRLTVT.

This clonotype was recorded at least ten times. The CDR3 spells CASSLTYLGTQYF. CDR3 nucleotides: TGTGCCAGCAGCTTAACGTACCTGGGGACCCAGTACTTC. The rearrangement links TRBV7-3 to TRBJ2-5, with D uncertain. Germline V gene lookup returns CDR1 SGHTA and CDR2 FQGTGA. The CDR3 spans 13 residues. With 0 bases removed from V and 7 bases from J, the gap between germline ends came to 9 bases.

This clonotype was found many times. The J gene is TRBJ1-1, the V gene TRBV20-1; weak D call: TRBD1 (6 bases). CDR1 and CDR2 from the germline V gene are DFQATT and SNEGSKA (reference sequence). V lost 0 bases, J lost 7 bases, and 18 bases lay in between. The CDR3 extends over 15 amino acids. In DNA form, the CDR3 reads TGCAGTGCTAGAGAGGACAGCCAGGTCTGGGGTGAAGCTTTCTTT. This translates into CSAREDSQVWGEAFF.

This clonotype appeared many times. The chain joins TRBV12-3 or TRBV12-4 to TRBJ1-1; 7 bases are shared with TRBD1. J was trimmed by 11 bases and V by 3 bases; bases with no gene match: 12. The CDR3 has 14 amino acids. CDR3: CASSFLRQGGMAFF. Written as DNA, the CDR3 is TGTGCCAGCAGTTTCCTGAGACAGGGTGGAATGGCTTTCTTT.

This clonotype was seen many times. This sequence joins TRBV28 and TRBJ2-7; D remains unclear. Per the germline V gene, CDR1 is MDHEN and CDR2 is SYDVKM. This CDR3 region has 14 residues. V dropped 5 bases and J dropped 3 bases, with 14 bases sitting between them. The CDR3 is CASSVQRLHYEQYF. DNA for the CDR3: TGTGCCAGCAGTGTCCAGAGACTTCACTACGAGCAGTACTTC.